Included here is one T cell receptor (beta chain) sequence, with context. Its binding antigen is unknown. Base qualities are not provided; no much larger clone lies one nucleotide away. The record originates from a study of cytomegalovirus exposure and HLA in healthy donors (TCRdb year 2017). Turning to the overall study: A later analysis indicated that the roughly 120 validation repertoires were generated on the platform also employed for the approximately 690 repertoires of the first cohort. High-throughput TCR immunosequencing, statistical association of individual TCRs with disease status, and machine learning were combined to predict cytomegalovirus infection status. Besides the first cohort of around 700 subjects, a separate validation cohort made up of roughly 120 different subjects was used. The study was designed to test whether signatures of past pathogen exposure could be identified by cataloging public T cell receptors. Broader findings and caveats from the paper: In a later analysis, TCRs clustered in the first cohort were found to also tend to co-occur in the approximately 120 validation repertoires, with 94% of cluster scores above 0. Cytomegalovirus status was reported to be diagnosed by the classifier with high specificity and sensitivity in both the original and validation cohorts. Across donors, most TCR sequences were observed very rarely, whereas some public TCRs were present in many individuals. In the study, some 160 TCR beta chains were listed as associated with cytomegalovirus. All 130 or so repertoires were used to score co-occurrence in the validation cohort in a later analysis, because that analysis had no HLA typing for the cohort. It was suggested by the authors that the approach could potentially be generalized to other disease states and immunological phenotypes. Three of the identified cytomegalovirus-associated TCR beta chains were confirmed in vitro to be specific for cytomegalovirus antigens.

CDR1 MDHEN and CDR2 SYDVKM are derived from the germline V gene. Spanning cysteine to phenylalanine, the CDR3 consists of 19 amino acids. Here the CDR3 DNA is all that survives: 57 bases in frame from base 1. V ends up 5 bases short and J 0 bases short, with an unmatched junction base count of 17. Separate from the approximately 690-subject first cohort, the validation cohort of roughly 110 subjects was the group to which the donors belonged. Library construction relied on the immunoSEQ multiplex PCR assay. The study's processing was this. A statistical classification framework was developed to diagnose cytomegalovirus status using the catalog of TCR beta chain sequences. TCRdb took over this immuneACCESS table, retaining in-frame rearrangements with V and J assigned. Such tables are incomplete; in checked studies, under half of the missing clones stem from an unresolved V gene, and the remainder is unexplained. V, J and clone size reflect that table, while D and trimming were determined from the DNA. The sample table holds 150,000 or so clones, of which roughly 89% were seen once. The top ten clonotypes cover 9% to 9.5% of the sample.

The sequence came from a woman aged 18-29 years in good health and CMV-seropositive. The V and J segments used are TRBV28 and TRBJ2-7, with 9 junctional bases fitting TRBD1. The sequenced sample was PBMCs. The DNA reads as follows: TGTGCCAGCAGTACCCGTTTGGCACCCGGACAGGGGAGCTCCTACGAGCAGTACTTC. Its protein is CASSTRLAPGQGSSYEQYF.